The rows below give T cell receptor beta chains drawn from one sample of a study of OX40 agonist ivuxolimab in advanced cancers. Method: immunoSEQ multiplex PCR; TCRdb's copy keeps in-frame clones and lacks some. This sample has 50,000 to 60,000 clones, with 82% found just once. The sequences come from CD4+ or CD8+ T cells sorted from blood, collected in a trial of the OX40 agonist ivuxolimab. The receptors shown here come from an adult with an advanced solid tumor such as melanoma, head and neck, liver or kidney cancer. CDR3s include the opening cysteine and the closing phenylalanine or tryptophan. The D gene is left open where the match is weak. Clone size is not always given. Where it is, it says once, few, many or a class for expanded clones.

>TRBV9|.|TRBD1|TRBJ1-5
TGTGCCAGCAGCCTAGGGCAGGGGGGTTGGAGCAATCAGCCCCAGCATTTT
CASSLGQGGWSNQPQHF
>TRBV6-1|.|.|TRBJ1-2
TGTGCCAGCAGTGATGGGGGGTTCTATGGCTACACCTTC
CASSDGGFYGYTF
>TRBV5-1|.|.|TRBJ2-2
TGCGCCAGCAGCCTTTTGACAGGCTGGGCCGGGGAGCTGTTTTTT
CASSLLTGWAGELFF
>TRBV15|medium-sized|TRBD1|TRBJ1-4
TGTGCCACCAGCAGGGACCGACAGGGGACTAATGAAAAACTGTTTTTT
CATSRDRQGTNEKLFF
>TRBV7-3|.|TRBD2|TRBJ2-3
TGTGCCAGCAGCTTAACGGCGTCGACTAGCGGTCTCACAGATACGCAGTATTTT
CASSLTASTSGLTDTQYF
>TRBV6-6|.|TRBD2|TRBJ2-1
TGTGCCAGCAGTTTAGCGGGGGGAAGAGGTGAGCAGTTCTTC
CASSLAGGRGEQFF
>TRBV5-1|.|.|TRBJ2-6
TGCGCCAGCAGCTTGGGAGGGGGAACCCACCCGGGGGCCAACGTCCTGACTTTC
CASSLGGGTHPGANVLTF
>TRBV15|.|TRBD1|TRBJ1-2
TGTGCCACCAGTCCACGATTTGTCAGGGACAGGGAGGATGGCTACACCTTC
CATSPRFVRDREDGYTF
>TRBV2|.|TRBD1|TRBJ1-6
TGTGCCAGCAGTGCAGAGGGGGCTGAATCACCCCTCCACTTT
CASSAEGAESPLHF
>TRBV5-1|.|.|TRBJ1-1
TGCGCCAGCAGCCATGACAGGCCCGGCCACACTGAAGCTTTCTTT
CASSHDRPGHTEAFF